This note documents a single T cell receptor beta chain sequence. Its cognate antigen has yet to be identified. No base quality information exists; no much larger clone differs at one position. The data are from a study of cytomegalovirus exposure and HLA in healthy donors (dated by TCRdb to about 2017). With regard to the full study: The 666 repertoires of the first cohort and the 120 validation repertoires were produced on the same platform, according to a later analysis. The aim of the study was to test whether cataloging public T cell receptors could identify signatures of past pathogen exposure. A separate validation cohort of approximately 130 different subjects was used in addition to the 666-subject first cohort. The study combined high-throughput TCR immunosequencing, statistical association of individual TCRs with disease status, and machine learning to predict cytomegalovirus infection status.

Donors formed part of the validation cohort, which comprised 120 subjects and was distinct from the first cohort of several hundred subjects. Beyond this particular receptor, the publication reports: The study gave a list of roughly 150 TCR beta chains associated with cytomegalovirus. A later analysis had no HLA typing for the validation cohort, so co-occurrence there was scored across all 130 or so repertoires. A few of the identified cytomegalovirus-associated TCR beta chains were confirmed in vitro to be specific for cytomegalovirus antigens. The classifier was reported to diagnose cytomegalovirus status with high specificity and sensitivity in both the original and validation cohorts. A later analysis found that TCRs clustered in the first cohort also tended to co-occur in the 120 validation repertoires, with approximately 95% of cluster scores above 0. The authors suggested that the approach could potentially be generalized to other disease states and immunological phenotypes. Most TCR sequences were seen in very few donors, while some public TCRs were found in many individuals.

Library creation used the immunoSEQ multiplex PCR assay. The original pipeline was this. To diagnose cytomegalovirus status from the catalog of TCR beta chain sequences, a statistical classification framework was built. The source is immuneACCESS, and TCRdb retained only in-frame sequences with V and J called. Part of the clones is not carried over; for the studies checked, unresolved V genes explain less than half of this, and the remainder is unexplained. V and J calls and clone size follow that table, whereas D and trimming were derived from the DNA. The sample table lists about 160,000 clones, more than 80% of them with a count of one. 3% to 3.5% of the sample rests with the top ten. The specimen was PBMCs. This clonotype was obtained from a woman aged 18-29 years in good health and CMV-seropositive.

The CDR3 region has the sequence CASSSPNSNVGYTF. The sequenced DNA is TGTGCCAGCAGCTCCCCGAACAGCAACGTGGGCTACACCTTC. The V and J genes are TRBV11-2 and TRBJ1-2; the D gene assignment is ambiguous. The germline V gene gives CDR1 as SGHAT and CDR2 as FQNNGV. V drops 4 bases and J drops 8 bases, leaving 17 bases in between. Its CDR3 holds 14 amino acids, cysteine through phenylalanine. The CDR3 DNA has 42 bases and is translated from base 1.